A single T cell receptor beta chain is shown here with its context. This clonotype was seen a handful of times. The target of this receptor is not known. Base qualities are not at hand, and no much larger clone is one base apart. The treatment or condition label for this specimen denotes: in vitro stimulation with specific CMV peptide epitopes to enrich CMV-specific T cells. Sequencing relied on an Illumina HiSeq 1500. TCRdb reworked the public reads: Q25 trimming with fastp, MiXCR clone assembly, productive beta chains retained. Rows are combined by CDR3 protein, so each entry shows the most common genes and DNA. The sample table contains about 770,000 distinct CDR3 sequences; only one count was recorded for around 29% of them. About an eighth of the sample rests with the top ten. The sample originates from a study of T cell repertoires in cytomegalovirus infection (dated by TCRdb to 2018 to 2020). Describing the broader study: The peptide stimulations were aimed at well-studied HLA-B-restricted epitopes as well as recently identified HLA-C-restricted CMV epitopes, whose presentation resists viral immunomodulation. The HLA type of each donor mattered for the analysis, because public TCR beta signatures pointed to carriage of CMV infection along with the matching HLA type.

The germline V gene encodes CDR1 MNHEY and CDR2 SMNVEV (reference sequence). V is reduced by 5 bases and J by 5 bases, leaving a spacing of 18 bases between them. The CDR3, cysteine through phenylalanine, is 15 amino acids long. The kept DNA is CDR3 alone, 45 bases in frame from the first base. What the authors observed across the whole study: In both this cohort and an independent cohort of some 350 donors, the cumulative frequency of public TCR beta family members distinguished carriers of CMV infection plus the relevant HLA type. In the ex vivo response, HLA-C-restricted CMV-specific TCR beta clonotypes were dominant, and in two of eight donors the single most frequent clonotype came from this HLA-C-restricted group.

The sequence links TRBV27 to TRBJ2-5, with TRBD1 perhaps the D gene, on 6 matching bases. This TCR came from a human donor in good health (CMV status not recorded). Some clones in this sample may be carry-over from other donors' samples. This sample comprised cultured CD8+ T cells from PBMCs, obtained from culture after CMV antigen stimulation. The CDR3 protein is CASSVTGWGWETQYF. The DNA sequence is given as TGTGCCAGCAGTGTCACAGGGTGGGGGTGGGAGACCCAGTACTTC.